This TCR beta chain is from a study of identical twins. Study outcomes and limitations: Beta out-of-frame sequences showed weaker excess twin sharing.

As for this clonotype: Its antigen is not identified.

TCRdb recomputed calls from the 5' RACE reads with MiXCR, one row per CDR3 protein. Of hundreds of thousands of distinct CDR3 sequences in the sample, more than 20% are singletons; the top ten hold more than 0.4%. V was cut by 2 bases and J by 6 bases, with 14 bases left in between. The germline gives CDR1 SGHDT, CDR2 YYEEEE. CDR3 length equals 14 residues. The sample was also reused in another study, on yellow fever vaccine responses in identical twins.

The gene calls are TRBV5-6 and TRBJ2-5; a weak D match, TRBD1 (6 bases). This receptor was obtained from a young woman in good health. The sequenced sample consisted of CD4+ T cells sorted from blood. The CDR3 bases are TGTGCCAGCAGCTTACGCAGGGGCGGGCAGACCCAGTACTTC. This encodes CASSLRRGGQTQYF. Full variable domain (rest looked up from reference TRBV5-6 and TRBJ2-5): DAGVTQSPTHLIKTRGQQVTLRCSPKSGHDTVSWYQQALGQGPQFIFQYYEEEERQRGNFPDRFSGHQFPNYSSELNVNALLLGDSALYLCASSLRRGGQTQYFGPGTRLLVL.